This is a list of T cell receptor beta chains from one sample in a study of T cells in Graves' hyperthyroidism and ophthalmopathy. TCRdb independently ran MiXCR on the multiplex PCR reads; one entry per CDR3 protein. The sample has more than 550,000 distinct CDR3 sequences; roughly 17% are singletons. Sequencing used blood. The receptors derive from a man aged 50 or older with Graves' hyperthyroidism. Each CDR3 is given with its conserved first and last residue. The D gene is left open where the match is weak. Clone size is given for some rows only: seen once, a few or many times, or a class if the clone is expanded.

TRBV7-9,TRBJ2-7,TRBD1,NA,CDSSLGQGWYEQYF,TGTGACAGCAGCTTAGGACAGGGTTGGTACGAGCAGTACTTC
TRBV28,TRBJ2-7,TRBD2,many,CASTRGLAGSYEQYF,TGTGCCAGCACCCGAGGGCTAGCGGGGAGCTACGAGCAGTACTTC
TRBV3-1,TRBJ2-7,NA,NA,CASSQAQTYEQYF,TGTGCCAGCAGCCAAGCCCAAACCTACGAGCAGTACTTC
TRBV24-1,TRBJ2-3,TRBD1,many,CATSVRDRRDTQYF,TGTGCCACCAGTGTCCGGGACAGGCGCGATACGCAGTATTTT
TRBV30,TRBJ2-1,NA,few,CASSRSVYNEQFF,TGTGCCTCGTCGAGGTCGGTCTACAATGAGCAGTTCTTC
TRBV5-1,TRBJ2-1,TRBD2,few,CASSLVALAGGPGNEQFF,TGCGCCAGCAGCTTGGTAGCGTTAGCGGGAGGGCCAGGGAATGAGCAGTTCTTC
TRBV28,TRBJ2-5,TRBD2,many,CASSFPTSGKETQYF,TGTGCCAGCAGTTTCCCGACTAGCGGGAAAGAGACCCAGTACTTC
TRBV3-1,TRBJ2-1,TRBD1,many,CASSRTGGDNEQFF,TGTGCCAGCAGCCGGACAGGCGGAGACAATGAGCAGTTCTTC
TRBV6-9,TRBJ2-5,NA,few,CASSSYSQGRTQYF,TGTGCCAGCAGTTCTTACTCCCAGGGGAGGACCCAGTACTTC
TRBV10-3,TRBJ2-5,TRBD1,NA,CAISAGQGAETQYF,TGTGCCATCAGTGCTGGACAGGGGGCCGAGACCCAGTACTTC
TRBV27,TRBJ2-3,TRBD2,many,CASSLYVNGRGTDTQYF,TGTGCCAGCAGTTTATATGTGAACGGGAGGGGCACAGATACGCAGTATTTT
TRBV10-3,TRBJ1-1,NA,NA,CAISPGGTGMNTEAFF,TGTGCCATCAGTCCGGGGGGTACAGGGATGAACACTGAAGCTTTCTTT